This TCR beta chain derives from a study of T cells in localized non-small cell lung cancer. General study points: Those with higher blood T cell density had longer overall survival. Compared with tumor, uninvolved adjacent lung displayed greater T cell clonality, ranking highest overall.

J was trimmed by 0 bases and V by 4 bases; bases with no gene match: 4. CDR3 length: 15 residues. Germline V lookup: CDR1 SGHRS, CDR2 YFSETQ. As to this clone: Its specificity is unknown.

Some clones are missing from TCRdb's copy, which holds only in-frame ones; the method was immunoSEQ multiplex PCR. The table lists 30,000 to 45,000 clones, roughly 88% of them singletons. The sequencing here drew on peripheral blood, taken before any cancer treatment. The receptor's source is a woman between 40 and 69 years old with stage I lung adenocarcinoma. The chain has TRBV5-1 and TRBJ2-7; 10 bases map to TRBD2. CDR3 amino acids: CASSIRTSGSYEQYF. CDR3 sequence (DNA): TGCGCCAGCAGCATTAGGACTAGCGGCTCCTACGAGCAGTACTTC. Full variable domain (missing parts from reference TRBV5-1 and TRBJ2-7): KAGVTQTPRYLIKTRGQQVTLSCSPISGHRSVSWYQQTPGQGLQFLFEYFSETQRNKGNFPGRFSGRQFSNSRSEMNVSTLELGDSALYLCASSIRTSGSYEQYFGPGTRLTVT.